Listed below are T cell receptor beta chains from one sample, sequenced in a study of control samples from healthy donors and cancer patients. Method: immunoSEQ multiplex PCR; TCRdb's copy keeps in-frame clones and lacks some. The data contain about 61,000 clones, around 90% of them singletons. The sequencing sample was made of PBMCs. The origin of the receptors is a man in his sixties with colorectal cancer. Each CDR3 is given with its conserved first and last residue. Each record gives: D gene, J gene, V gene, clone size, CDR3 protein, CDR3 DNA. The D gene is left open where the match is weak. Expanded clones get a size class; other rows say once, few or many, or leave the size out.

D: -; J: TRBJ1-5; V: TRBV2; size: -; CDR3: CASSRGSNQPQHF; DNA: TGTGCCAGCAGCCGGGGGTCGAATCAGCCCCAGCATTTT
D: -; J: TRBJ1-6; V: TRBV7-2; size: -; CDR3: CASVGVATDNSPLHF; DNA: TGTGCCAGCGTAGGGGTTGCGACGGATAATTCACCCCTCCACTTT
D: -; J: TRBJ1-2; V: TRBV25-1; size: -; CDR3: CASSAGHGGYTF; DNA: TGTGCCAGCAGTGCAGGACACGGAGGCTACACCTTC
D: -; J: TRBJ1-5; V: TRBV19; size: -; CDR3: CASSIFGQIISNQPQHF; DNA: TGTGCCAGTAGTATTTTCGGACAGATTATTAGCAATCAGCCCCAGCATTTT
D: TRBD2; J: TRBJ2-2; V: TRBV5-1; size: -; CDR3: CASSLTSGGAGELFF; DNA: TGCGCCAGCAGCTTGACTAGCGGGGGGGCCGGGGAGCTGTTTTTT
D: -; J: TRBJ2-4; V: TRBV2; size: -; CDR3: CASSDKNIQYF; DNA: TGTGCCAGCAGTGACAAAAACATTCAGTACTTC
D: TRBD2; J: TRBJ2-5; V: TRBV2; size: -; CDR3: CASSRGGRRETQYF; DNA: TGTGCCAGCTCCCGCGGGGGGAGAAGGGAGACCCAGTACTTC
D: -; J: TRBJ1-2; V: TRBV5-1; size: -; CDR3: CASSLVGDPGYTF; DNA: TGCGCCAGCAGCTTGGTAGGGGACCCTGGCTACACCTTC
D: TRBD1; J: TRBJ1-1; V: TRBV24-1; size: few; CDR3: CATNRRQGVNTEAFF; DNA: TGTGCCACCAACCGTCGACAGGGCGTGAACACTGAAGCTTTCTTT
D: -; J: TRBJ2-1; V: TRBV21-1; size: -; CDR3: CASSKSKAGGDRDRRRPKYEQFF; DNA: TGTGCCAGCAGCAAATCAAAGGCCGGGGGCGACAGGGATAGGAGGAGACCCAAATATGAGCAGTTCTTC
D: -; J: TRBJ2-1; V: TRBV9; size: -; CDR3: CASSSGTEYNEQFF; DNA: TGTGCCAGCAGCAGCGGGACAGAGTACAATGAGCAGTTCTTC
D: -; J: TRBJ2-1; V: TRBV7-2; size: -; CDR3: CASSLRALYNEQFF; DNA: TGTGCCAGCAGCTTAAGAGCCCTCTACAATGAGCAGTTCTTC
D: TRBD1; J: TRBJ2-7; V: TRBV28; size: -; CDR3: CASSTGGRYEQYF; DNA: TGTGCCAGCAGTACAGGGGGCAGGTACGAGCAGTACTTC
D: TRBD1; J: TRBJ1-2; V: TRBV3-1/TRBV3-2; size: -; CDR3: CASSQSTGGDYGYTF; DNA: TGTGCCAGCAGCCAATCCACAGGGGGCGATTATGGCTACACCTTC
D: TRBD2; J: TRBJ2-1; V: TRBV5-4; size: -; CDR3: CASSTPSGGQNNEQFF; DNA: TGTGCCAGCAGCACCCCTAGCGGGGGGCAAAACAATGAGCAGTTCTTC
D: -; J: TRBJ1-2; V: TRBV6-6; size: -; CDR3: CATWTVENYGYTF; DNA: TGTGCCACCTGGACAGTGGAAAACTATGGCTACACCTTC
D: -; J: TRBJ1-5; V: TRBV6-5; size: -; CDR3: CASVGGSQPQHF; DNA: TGTGCCAGCGTCGGGGGATCCCAGCCCCAGCATTTT
D: -; J: TRBJ2-6; V: TRBV2; size: -; CDR3: CASKFPKPSGANVLTF; DNA: TGTGCCAGCAAGTTCCCAAAACCGTCTGGGGCCAACGTCCTGACTTTC
D: TRBD1; J: TRBJ2-7; V: TRBV14; size: -; CDR3: CASSQTGTGFEQYF; DNA: TGTGCCAGCAGCCAAACCGGGACAGGGTTCGAGCAGTACTTC
D: -; J: TRBJ2-5; V: TRBV19; size: -; CDR3: CASSIRPGAQETQYF; DNA: TGTGCCAGTAGTATAAGGCCCGGGGCCCAAGAGACCCAGTACTTC
D: -; J: TRBJ1-1; V: TRBV6-5; size: -; CDR3: CASSRGRLNTEAFF; DNA: TGTGCCAGCAGCCGCGGACGGTTGAACACTGAAGCTTTCTTT
D: -; J: TRBJ2-3; V: TRBV18; size: -; CDR3: CASSPPTRTDTQYF; DNA: TGTGCCAGCTCACCACCGACGCGTACAGATACGCAGTATTTT
D: -; J: TRBJ2-5; V: TRBV6-5; size: -; CDR3: CASNGPGETQYF; DNA: TGTGCCAGCAACGGGCCGGGGGAGACCCAGTACTTC
D: -; J: TRBJ1-5; V: TRBV29-1; size: once; CDR3: CSVAEALDNQPQHF; DNA: TGCAGCGTTGCGGAAGCCTTAGACAATCAGCCCCAGCATTTT
D: TRBD1; J: TRBJ2-7; V: TRBV2; size: once; CDR3: CASRGTGTEQYF; DNA: TGTGCCAGCAGGGGGACAGGGACCGAGCAGTACTTC
D: -; J: TRBJ1-4; V: TRBV5-4; size: -; CDR3: CASSPKGGEDEKLFF; DNA: TGTGCCAGCAGCCCTAAGGGGGGGGAGGATGAAAAACTGTTTTTT
D: TRBD1; J: TRBJ1-6; V: TRBV2; size: once; CDR3: CASKPTGNNSPLHF; DNA: TGTGCCAGCAAGCCGACAGGGAATAATTCACCCCTCCACTTT
D: TRBD1; J: TRBJ1-1; V: TRBV19; size: -; CDR3: CASSFPRDSGNTEAFF; DNA: TGTGCCAGTAGTTTCCCGCGGGACAGTGGGAACACTGAAGCTTTCTTT
D: TRBD1; J: TRBJ2-3; V: TRBV19; size: -; CDR3: CASRAPGQGRSDTQYF; DNA: TGTGCCAGTAGGGCCCCGGGACAGGGGAGGTCAGATACGCAGTATTTT
D: TRBD2; J: TRBJ2-5; V: TRBV4-1; size: -; CDR3: CASRASGGETQYF; DNA: TGCGCCAGCCGAGCTAGCGGGGGAGAGACCCAGTACTTC
D: TRBD2; J: TRBJ2-5; V: TRBV24-1; size: -; CDR3: CATSTTSGGETQYF; DNA: TGTGCCACCAGCACGACTAGCGGGGGAGAGACCCAGTACTTC
D: TRBD1; J: TRBJ2-5; V: TRBV7-6; size: -; CDR3: CASSLTGQGGETQYF; DNA: TGTGCCAGCAGCTTAACGGGACAGGGGGGAGAGACCCAGTACTTC
D: TRBD2; J: TRBJ2-3; V: TRBV10-1; size: -; CDR3: CASSRLASMADTQYF; DNA: TGCGCCAGCAGTCGACTAGCCTCGATGGCAGATACGCAGTATTTT
D: -; J: TRBJ2-5; V: TRBV5-3; size: -; CDR3: CARSRQTQYF; DNA: TGTGCCAGAAGCCGACAGACCCAGTACTTC
D: -; J: TRBJ2-7; V: TRBV27; size: -; CDR3: CASSLWDGTYEQYF; DNA: TGTGCCAGCAGTTTATGGGACGGCACCTACGAGCAGTACTTC
D: TRBD1; J: TRBJ1-6; V: TRBV19; size: -; CDR3: CASSVFTGVPRPLHF; DNA: TGTGCCAGTAGTGTATTTACAGGGGTGCCTCGACCCCTCCACTTT
D: -; J: TRBJ2-1; V: TRBV19; size: few; CDR3: CASSWDLGYNEQFF; DNA: TGTGCCAGTAGTTGGGACTTGGGTTACAATGAGCAGTTCTTC
D: TRBD2; J: TRBJ2-1; V: TRBV28; size: few; CDR3: CASNGGSPDNEQFF; DNA: TGTGCCAGTAACGGGGGGTCCCCTGACAATGAGCAGTTCTTC
D: -; J: TRBJ2-7; V: TRBV2; size: -; CDR3: CASSRLSYEQYF; DNA: TGTGCCAGCAGTAGACTCTCCTACGAGCAGTACTTC
D: -; J: TRBJ2-2; V: TRBV14; size: -; CDR3: CASSPLAISNTGELFF; DNA: TGTGCCAGCAGCCCTCTAGCTATTTCGAACACCGGGGAGCTGTTTTTT
D: -; J: TRBJ1-2; V: TRBV30; size: -; CDR3: CAWRRPPNDGYTF; DNA: TGTGCCTGGAGACGGCCCCCTAATGATGGCTACACCTTC